This is a list of T cell receptor beta chains from one sample in a study of radiotherapy plus CTLA-4 blockade in lung cancer. TCRdb's copy holds only in-frame clones and misses some; the assay was immunoSEQ multiplex PCR. The sample holds more than 25,000 clones; 79% are singletons and the top ten take 16%. The source was peripheral blood, collected from a patient treated with radiotherapy plus ipilimumab. The receptors come from a human donor with non-small cell lung cancer that progressed on radiotherapy plus ipilimumab. CDR3s include the opening cysteine and the closing phenylalanine or tryptophan. The order of the fields is CDR3 protein, CDR3 DNA, clone size, V gene, J gene, D gene. The D gene is left open where the match is weak. For some rows the clone size is stated as once, few or many, or as a class when expanded; others skip it.

CDR3 protein: CASSPGQATYNEQFF; CDR3 DNA: TGTGCCAGCAGCCCGGGACAGGCTACCTACAATGAGCAGTTCTTC; clone size: .; V gene: TRBV7-9; J gene: TRBJ2-1; D gene: TRBD1
CDR3 protein: CSVGQGIGDGYTF; CDR3 DNA: TGCAGCGTTGGACAGGGTATAGGGGATGGCTACACCTTC; clone size: few; V gene: TRBV29-1; J gene: TRBJ1-2; D gene: TRBD1
CDR3 protein: CASSLMRSSPEQFF; CDR3 DNA: TGTGCCAGCAGCTTAATGCGGTCAAGCCCTGAGCAGTTCTTC; clone size: .; V gene: TRBV7-2; J gene: TRBJ2-1; D gene: .
CDR3 protein: CASSLFQGRGNEQFF; CDR3 DNA: TGTGCCAGCAGCTTGTTTCAGGGAAGGGGGAATGAGCAGTTCTTC; clone size: .; V gene: TRBV5-6; J gene: TRBJ2-1; D gene: .
CDR3 protein: CASSQGPDRGGEKLFF; CDR3 DNA: TGCGCCAGCAGCCAGGGCCCCGACAGGGGTGGTGAAAAACTGTTTTTT; clone size: .; V gene: TRBV4-1; J gene: TRBJ1-4; D gene: TRBD1
CDR3 protein: CASSLTGASDEQYF; CDR3 DNA: TGTGCCAGCAGCTTGACAGGGGCGAGTGATGAGCAGTACTTC; clone size: .; V gene: TRBV7-6; J gene: TRBJ2-7; D gene: TRBD1
CDR3 protein: CASSRWDDPNEQFF; CDR3 DNA: TGTGCCAGCAGTCGCTGGGACGACCCTAATGAGCAGTTCTTC; clone size: .; V gene: TRBV6-1; J gene: TRBJ2-1; D gene: .
CDR3 protein: CAWDRGGPYTEAFF; CDR3 DNA: TGTGCCTGGGACAGGGGGGGGCCGTACACTGAAGCTTTCTTT; clone size: .; V gene: TRBV30; J gene: TRBJ1-1; D gene: TRBD1
CDR3 protein: CASSPDWSSYNEQFF; CDR3 DNA: TGTGCCAGCAGTCCTGACTGGAGCTCCTACAATGAGCAGTTCTTC; clone size: .; V gene: TRBV5-4; J gene: TRBJ2-1; D gene: .
CDR3 protein: CASSQGQGYTEAFF; CDR3 DNA: TGCGCCAGCAGCCAAGGTCAGGGGTACACTGAAGCTTTCTTT; clone size: few; V gene: TRBV4-3; J gene: TRBJ1-1; D gene: .
CDR3 protein: CASSENGRAGDTQYF; CDR3 DNA: TGTGCCAGCAGTGAAAACGGGAGGGCCGGAGATACGCAGTATTTT; clone size: few; V gene: TRBV6-1; J gene: TRBJ2-3; D gene: TRBD2
CDR3 protein: CASSRQDSNQPQHF; CDR3 DNA: TGTGCCAGCAGTAGACAGGACAGCAATCAGCCCCAGCATTTT; clone size: .; V gene: TRBV6-6; J gene: TRBJ1-5; D gene: .
CDR3 protein: CASSGDPNTDTQYF; CDR3 DNA: TGTGCCAGCAGCGGGGACCCTAACACAGATACGCAGTATTTT; clone size: once; V gene: TRBV5-6; J gene: TRBJ2-3; D gene: .
CDR3 protein: CSVVEGGNTEAFF; CDR3 DNA: TGCAGCGTCGTGGAGGGGGGCAACACTGAAGCTTTCTTT; clone size: .; V gene: TRBV29-1; J gene: TRBJ1-1; D gene: .
CDR3 protein: CASSSRGGTDTQYF; CDR3 DNA: TGTGCCAGCAGTTCCCGGGGGGGCACAGATACGCAGTATTTT; clone size: .; V gene: TRBV28; J gene: TRBJ2-3; D gene: TRBD2
CDR3 protein: CASSSDRGSGNTIYF; CDR3 DNA: TGTGCCAGCAGCTCGGACAGGGGATCGGGAAACACCATATATTTT; clone size: .; V gene: TRBV7-2; J gene: TRBJ1-3; D gene: TRBD1
CDR3 protein: CASSPGTTRYEQYF; CDR3 DNA: TGCGCCAGCAGCCCGGGGACAACAAGATACGAGCAGTACTTC; clone size: .; V gene: TRBV4-3; J gene: TRBJ2-7; D gene: .
CDR3 protein: CASSWGARGVLDEQFF; CDR3 DNA: TGCGCCAGCAGCTGGGGGGCGCGGGGGGTACTCGATGAGCAGTTCTTC; clone size: .; V gene: TRBV5-1; J gene: TRBJ2-1; D gene: TRBD2
CDR3 protein: CASSSSGGGYNEQFF; CDR3 DNA: TGCGCCAGCAGCTCCAGCGGGGGGGGTTACAATGAGCAGTTCTTC; clone size: few; V gene: TRBV5-1; J gene: TRBJ2-1; D gene: TRBD2
CDR3 protein: CASSLALAGGPSTDTQYF; CDR3 DNA: TGCGCCAGCAGCTTGGCCCTAGCGGGAGGCCCTAGCACAGATACGCAGTATTTT; clone size: .; V gene: TRBV5-1; J gene: TRBJ2-3; D gene: TRBD2
CDR3 protein: CASSYSTGANTGELFF; CDR3 DNA: TGTGCCAGCAGTTACTCGACAGGTGCCAACACCGGGGAGCTGTTTTTT; clone size: .; V gene: TRBV6-5; J gene: TRBJ2-2; D gene: .
CDR3 protein: CASSTTGRGAYEQYF; CDR3 DNA: TGTGCCAGCAGCACGACGGGCAGGGGCGCCTACGAGCAGTACTTC; clone size: .; V gene: TRBV11-2; J gene: TRBJ2-7; D gene: .
CDR3 protein: CAISRDRGGEQYF; CDR3 DNA: TGTGCCATCAGCCGGGACAGGGGGGGGGAGCAGTACTTC; clone size: .; V gene: TRBV10-3; J gene: TRBJ2-7; D gene: TRBD1
CDR3 protein: CASSSPQDSNQPQHF; CDR3 DNA: TGTGCCAGCAGTAGCCCCCAGGACAGCAATCAGCCCCAGCATTTT; clone size: few; V gene: TRBV6-5; J gene: TRBJ1-5; D gene: .
CDR3 protein: CASSLGGTGPSGELFF; CDR3 DNA: TGTGCCAGCAGCTTAGGAGGGACAGGGCCTTCCGGGGAGCTGTTTTTT; clone size: .; V gene: TRBV11-2; J gene: TRBJ2-2; D gene: TRBD1
CDR3 protein: CSARDLIEAFF; CDR3 DNA: TGCAGTGCTAGAGATCTTATTGAAGCTTTCTTT; clone size: .; V gene: TRBV20-1; J gene: TRBJ1-1; D gene: .
CDR3 protein: CASSYSTGGQETQYF; CDR3 DNA: TGTGCCAGCAGTTACTCGACAGGGGGCCAAGAGACCCAGTACTTC; clone size: .; V gene: TRBV6-6; J gene: TRBJ2-5; D gene: TRBD1
CDR3 protein: CATSPDRLDVSNYGYTF; CDR3 DNA: TGTGCCACCAGCCCCGACAGGCTAGACGTCTCTAACTATGGCTACACCTTC; clone size: .; V gene: TRBV15; J gene: TRBJ1-2; D gene: .
CDR3 protein: CASSGTSVGGNTIYF; CDR3 DNA: TGTGCCAGCAGTGGGACCTCGGTCGGTGGAAACACCATATATTTT; clone size: .; V gene: TRBV9; J gene: TRBJ1-3; D gene: .
CDR3 protein: CASSPPPRDGSYEQYF; CDR3 DNA: TGTGCCAGCAGCCCACCACCCCGGGACGGCTCCTACGAGCAGTACTTC; clone size: few; V gene: TRBV9; J gene: TRBJ2-7; D gene: .
CDR3 protein: CASSVDGATNEKLFF; CDR3 DNA: TGCGCCAGCAGCGTCGACGGTGCAACTAATGAAAAACTGTTTTTT; clone size: .; V gene: TRBV5-1; J gene: TRBJ1-4; D gene: .
CDR3 protein: CASSLALHSNQPQHF; CDR3 DNA: TGTGCCAGCAGTTTAGCACTACATAGCAATCAACCCCAGCATTTT; clone size: .; V gene: TRBV28; J gene: TRBJ1-5; D gene: .
CDR3 protein: CASSLGAVGVASNYGYTF; CDR3 DNA: TGCGCCAGCAGCTTGGGGGCGGTCGGAGTGGCTTCTAACTATGGCTACACCTTC; clone size: once; V gene: TRBV5-1; J gene: TRBJ1-2; D gene: .
CDR3 protein: CASSEEGTASYGYTF; CDR3 DNA: TGTGCCAGCAGTGAAGAAGGAACGGCCAGCTATGGCTACACCTTC; clone size: .; V gene: TRBV6-1; J gene: TRBJ1-2; D gene: .
CDR3 protein: CASSQGRGRVRGYTEAFF; CDR3 DNA: TGCGCCAGCAGCCAAGGCAGGGGAAGGGTTCGGGGGTACACTGAAGCTTTCTTT; clone size: .; V gene: TRBV4-1; J gene: TRBJ1-1; D gene: .
CDR3 protein: CASSLRNQPQHF; CDR3 DNA: TGTGCCAGCAGTTTAAGGAATCAGCCCCAGCATTTT; clone size: .; V gene: TRBV28; J gene: TRBJ1-5; D gene: .
CDR3 protein: CASIYYLTGGSGANVLTF; CDR3 DNA: TGTGCCAGCATCTACTACTTAACAGGGGGCTCTGGGGCCAACGTCCTGACTTTC; clone size: .; V gene: TRBV7-2; J gene: TRBJ2-6; D gene: TRBD1
CDR3 protein: CASSLEDPGGSPLHF; CDR3 DNA: TGTGCCAGCAGCTTGGAGGACCCGGGGGGTTCACCCCTCCACTTT; clone size: .; V gene: TRBV5-4; J gene: TRBJ1-6; D gene: .
CDR3 protein: CASSQDPGDEQFF; CDR3 DNA: TGTGCCAGCAGCCAAGATCCGGGGGATGAGCAGTTCTTC; clone size: .; V gene: TRBV4-2; J gene: TRBJ2-1; D gene: .
CDR3 protein: CASRGAQRITEQYF; CDR3 DNA: TGTGCCAGCAGAGGAGCCCAGAGGATTACCGAGCAGTACTTC; clone size: .; V gene: TRBV6-1; J gene: TRBJ2-7; D gene: .